These T cell receptor beta chains were read from a single sample in a study of Ad26.COV2.S vaccination and SARS-CoV-2 variants. Sequenced by immunoSEQ multiplex PCR; TCRdb stores in-frame clones only, minus some. The top ten clones hold 3.6% of a sample with around 450,000 clones, roughly 88% of them seen once. Sequences were derived from peripheral blood, sampled in a trial of Ad26.COV2.S vaccine versus placebo. Receptor source: a person between 18 and 59 years old who received the Ad26.COV2.S COVID-19 vaccine or a placebo. The CDR3 runs from the conserved cysteine through the conserved F or W. D genes are given only for firm matches. For some rows the clone size is stated as once, few or many, or as a class when expanded; others skip it.

D	V	size	J	DNA	CDR3
TRBD1	TRBV6-5	NA	TRBJ2-7	TGTGCCAGCAGTATCAGACAGGGCCCCTCCTACGAGCAGTACTTC	CASSIRQGPSYEQYF
TRBD1	TRBV5-1	NA	TRBJ1-2	TGCGCCAGCAGCCTGGGACAGAAGTATGGCTACACCTTC	CASSLGQKYGYTF
NA	TRBV7-6	NA	TRBJ2-1	TGTGCCAGCAGCTTAGGACTTGGCAATGAGCAGTTCTTC	CASSLGLGNEQFF
TRBD2	TRBV28	NA	TRBJ2-7	TGTGCCAGCAGTTTGCCCGGGACTAGCGGTGCCTACGAGCAGTACTTC	CASSLPGTSGAYEQYF
TRBD1	TRBV7-9	NA	TRBJ1-1	TGTGCCAGCAGCTTAGCAGGGACAGGTGAAGCTTTCTTT	CASSLAGTGEAFF
TRBD1	TRBV30	NA	TRBJ1-1	TGTGCCTGGAGTCCGGGACAGGGGGCCGAAATGAACACTGAAGCTTTCTTT	CAWSPGQGAEMNTEAFF
TRBD1	TRBV7-9	NA	TRBJ1-1	TGTGCCAGCAGCGAGAGGGCCCGGACAGGGCCGAACACTGAAGCTTTCTTT	CASSERARTGPNTEAFF
NA	TRBV7-9	NA	TRBJ2-7	TGTGCCAGCAGCTTCCATGGGACCTACGAGCAGTACTTC	CASSFHGTYEQYF
NA	TRBV7-2	few	TRBJ1-3	TGTGCCAGCAGCTTAGACTACAGGGCTGAAAACACCATATATTTT	CASSLDYRAENTIYF
NA	TRBV4-3	NA	TRBJ1-2	TGCGCCAGCAGCCAAGATTGGACGGAAACTAACTATGGCTACACCTTC	CASSQDWTETNYGYTF
TRBD1	TRBV6-6	NA	TRBJ2-3	TGTGCCAGCAGTGGACAGGTTCTGGCAGATACGCAGTATTTT	CASSGQVLADTQYF
TRBD2	TRBV6-6	NA	TRBJ2-5	TGTGCCAGCAAACCAGCGGGGGACCGACTCAAAGAGACCCAGTACTTC	CASKPAGDRLKETQYF
NA	TRBV24-1	NA	TRBJ2-5	TGTGCCACCAGTGATTTTGGAGTTGGGGGACAAGAGACCCAGTACTTC	CATSDFGVGGQETQYF
NA	TRBV7-9	few	TRBJ1-6	TGTGCCACCACCTCCCCGAACGGTGGCACGAATTCACCCCTCCACTTT	CATTSPNGGTNSPLHF
NA	TRBV3-1/TRBV3-2	NA	TRBJ1-1	TGTGCCAGCAGCCACGGGAAAAACACTGAAGCTTTCTTT	CASSHGKNTEAFF
NA	TRBV28	NA	TRBJ2-7	TGTGCCAGCAGTTTATCAGGGGCCTACGAGCAGTACTTC	CASSLSGAYEQYF
TRBD1	TRBV11-1	NA	TRBJ2-7	TGTGCCAGCAGAAAAGGGACAGGTGGCTACGAGCAGTACTTC	CASRKGTGGYEQYF
TRBD1	TRBV7-2	NA	TRBJ1-1	TGTGCCAGCGGCGTCGGGGACAGGGGTGGTGGCACTGAAGCTTTCTTT	CASGVGDRGGGTEAFF
NA	TRBV7-2	NA	TRBJ2-5	TGTGCCAGCAGGGTAGGGGGTCAAGAGACCCAGTACTTC	CASRVGGQETQYF
TRBD2	TRBV9	NA	TRBJ2-5	TGTGCCAGCAGCGAGGGGACTAGCGGGGGGGACCTCCAAGAGACCCAGTACTTC	CASSEGTSGGDLQETQYF
TRBD2	TRBV5-6	NA	TRBJ2-3	TGTGCCAGCAGCTTGGCGGGGACTAGCGGGGCCGCGGCGCAGTATTTT	CASSLAGTSGAAAQYF
NA	TRBV5-1	NA	TRBJ2-5	TGCGCCAGCAGACTACGCGAGCAAGAGACCCAGTACTTC	CASRLREQETQYF
NA	TRBV24-1	NA	TRBJ2-1	TGTGCCACCAGTGACCAATCGGCAAGCGGGCTTTCAGAATACAATGAGCAGTTCTTC	CATSDQSASGLSEYNEQFF
TRBD2	TRBV4-1	once	TRBJ2-1	TGCGCCAGCAGCCAAGTCTCACTTGGCGGGGGGGCCAATGAGCAGTTCTTC	CASSQVSLGGGANEQFF
NA	TRBV5-1	NA	TRBJ1-1	TGCGCCAGCAGCTTTGGGACGGCTGCTATGAACACTGAAGCTTTCTTT	CASSFGTAAMNTEAFF
NA	TRBV11-2	NA	TRBJ2-3	TGTGCCAGCAGCTTAGACCCCCCGGGTAGGGCGAGCACAGATACGCAGTATTTT	CASSLDPPGRASTDTQYF
TRBD1	TRBV28	NA	TRBJ1-3	TGTGCCAGCAGTTTAGGACAGGGGACTGGAAACACCATATATTTT	CASSLGQGTGNTIYF
TRBD1	TRBV6-5	NA	TRBJ1-5	TGTGCCAGCAGGGACAGGGGGCAGTTGAATCAGCCCCAGCATTTT	CASRDRGQLNQPQHF
NA	TRBV9	NA	TRBJ2-1	TGTGCCAGCAGCGTAGCGGGACACCCTACGGATGAGCAGTTCTTC	CASSVAGHPTDEQFF
NA	TRBV2	NA	TRBJ1-4	TGTGCCAGCAGTTGGGCAGGGGCGCGGAATGAAAAACTGTTTTTT	CASSWAGARNEKLFF
NA	TRBV27	NA	TRBJ2-7	TGTGCCAGCAGTTTATCATCTGCCTACGAGCAGTACTTC	CASSLSSAYEQYF
NA	TRBV6-2/TRBV6-3	NA	TRBJ2-7	TGTGCCAGCAGCCCCGGCGGATGGGTCGGGGACGAGCAGTACTTC	CASSPGGWVGDEQYF
NA	TRBV30	NA	TRBJ1-5	TGTGCCTGGAGTTACAGAAATCAGCCCCAGCATTTT	CAWSYRNQPQHF
NA	TRBV10-3	NA	TRBJ1-3	TGTGCCATCATTGGAGGCACTGGAAACACCATATATTTT	CAIIGGTGNTIYF
NA	TRBV5-5	once	TRBJ1-2	TGTGCCAGCAACCCGGGGTTTGCTAACTATGGCTACACCTTC	CASNPGFANYGYTF
NA	TRBV28	NA	TRBJ1-2	TGTGCCAGCCATAATGGGGTAACGACTTCTCATGGCTACACCTTC	CASHNGVTTSHGYTF
NA	TRBV7-8	NA	TRBJ2-7	TGTGCCAGCACCAACTACGGCGGCATATACGCCGACGAGCAGTACTTC	CASTNYGGIYADEQYF
TRBD1	TRBV6-5	NA	TRBJ1-2	TGTGCCAGCAGATGGGACAGTTTGGATAACTATGGCTACACCTTC	CASRWDSLDNYGYTF
TRBD2	TRBV28	once	TRBJ2-7	TGTGCCAGCAGTTCTCCCTTGGGGGGGTCCGAGCAGTACTTC	CASSSPLGGSEQYF
NA	TRBV7-9	NA	TRBJ1-2	TGTGCCAGCTCGGGGGCAGGGGATGGCTACACCTTC	CASSGAGDGYTF
NA	TRBV7-9	NA	TRBJ2-1	TGTGCCAGCAGCTTAGGTCGGGGGTCTTACTACAATGAGCAGTTCTTC	CASSLGRGSYYNEQFF
NA	TRBV6-5	once	TRBJ2-7	TGTGCCAGCGAAGGGCGGGACAGATCCTACGAGCAGTACTTC	CASEGRDRSYEQYF
NA	TRBV4-3	NA	TRBJ1-1	TGCGCCAGCAGCCAAACCAGGCACACTGAAGCTTTCTTT	CASSQTRHTEAFF
NA	TRBV6-5	NA	TRBJ1-2	TGTGCCAGCAGCCCGGGGGCGCGGGGCTACACCTTC	CASSPGARGYTF
TRBD1	TRBV7-3	NA	TRBJ2-7	TGTGCCAGCAGCCTAGCCGGGACAGGGGCCTACGAGCAGTACTTC	CASSLAGTGAYEQYF
NA	TRBV6-5	NA	TRBJ1-3	TGTGCCAGCAGTTACTCGACCACAACGGTGAACACCATATATTTT	CASSYSTTTVNTIYF
NA	TRBV23-1	NA	TRBJ1-3	TGCGCCAGCAGTCAACTGGGTCGAAACACCATATATTTT	CASSQLGRNTIYF
NA	TRBV7-9	NA	TRBJ2-7	TGTGCCAGCAGCTTAGGAGACCTCTACGAGCAGTACTTC	CASSLGDLYEQYF
TRBD1	TRBV15	NA	TRBJ1-4	TGTGCCACCAGTCCGGGACAGCTTAATGAAAAACTGTTTTTT	CATSPGQLNEKLFF
TRBD1	TRBV11-3	NA	TRBJ2-7	TGTGCCAGCAGCGTTAGACAGGGGGAGGTCGAGCAGTACTTC	CASSVRQGEVEQYF
TRBD2	TRBV6-5	NA	TRBJ2-3	TGTGCCAGCAGTTACTCGGCGGGGGGAGGGCCAGATACGCAGTATTTT	CASSYSAGGGPDTQYF
TRBD1	TRBV19	NA	TRBJ1-5	TGTGCCAGTAGCACGGACAGGGGGGATCAGCCCCAGCATTTT	CASSTDRGDQPQHF
NA	TRBV3-1/TRBV3-2	NA	TRBJ1-4	TGTGCCAGCAGCCCTGTAGGGAAGGACGAAAAACTGTTTTTT	CASSPVGKDEKLFF
TRBD2	TRBV7-6	once	TRBJ2-7	TGTGCCAGCAGCTTAGTGGGGGGGAACCCCTACGAGCAGTACTTC	CASSLVGGNPYEQYF
NA	TRBV11-2	NA	TRBJ2-7	TGTGCCAGCAGCCCCTTCTCCGGGACCGAAATTTACGAGCAGTACTTC	CASSPFSGTEIYEQYF
NA	TRBV5-6	NA	TRBJ2-7	TGTGCCAGCAGCCTCCATCACGAGCAGTACTTC	CASSLHHEQYF
TRBD1	TRBV19	NA	TRBJ1-1	TGTGCCAGTAGACATCTATGGGGACAGGGGGGGACTGAAGCTTTCTTT	CASRHLWGQGGTEAFF